This is a list of T cell receptor beta chains from one sample in a study of brain T cells in children with intractable seizures. Sequenced by immunoSEQ multiplex PCR; TCRdb stores in-frame clones only, minus some. The sample carries roughly 120,000 clones, 94% recorded once. This material consisted of peripheral blood, taken at surgery. These receptors all stem from a boy under two years old with hemimegalencephaly and intractable seizures. CDR3s include the opening cysteine and the closing phenylalanine or tryptophan. The D gene is left open where the match is weak. Not all rows give a size; the values are once, few, many and, for expanded clones, a class.

V gene	CDR3 length	clone size	D gene	J gene	CDR3 protein	CDR3 DNA
TRBV7-9	15	.	.	TRBJ1-6	CASSLTPGTNSPLHF	TGTGCCAGCAGCCTAACACCCGGGACGAATTCACCCCTCCACTTT
TRBV6-5	14	.	.	TRBJ2-7	CASSYTFNSYEQYF	TGTGCCAGCAGTTACACATTCAATTCCTACGAGCAGTACTTC
TRBV11-2	13	once	.	TRBJ2-7	CASSLGREYEQYF	TGTGCCAGCAGCTTAGGCCGGGAATACGAGCAGTACTTC
TRBV21-1	18	.	.	TRBJ2-1	CASSKGTSGRASYNEQFF	TGTGCCAGCAGCAAAGGGACTAGCGGGAGAGCCTCCTACAATGAGCAGTTCTTC
TRBV6-5	14	once	TRBD1	TRBJ2-3	CASSDRGGADTQYF	TGTGCCAGCAGCGACAGGGGTGGAGCAGATACGCAGTATTTT
TRBV11-2	12	.	.	TRBJ1-3	CASSWEGNTIYF	TGTGCCAGCAGCTGGGAGGGAAACACCATATATTTT
TRBV6-6	14	few	.	TRBJ2-7	CASSYSTGGYEQYF	TGTGCCAGCAGTTACTCTACCGGGGGCTACGAGCAGTACTTC
TRBV19	13	.	.	TRBJ1-2	CASSVSTLWGYTF	TGTGCCAGTAGTGTTTCGACCTTATGGGGCTACACCTTC
TRBV5-1	17	.	TRBD2	TRBJ2-2	CASSGGLAGGFTGELFF	TGCGCCAGCAGCGGAGGCCTAGCGGGAGGTTTCACCGGGGAGCTGTTTTTT
TRBV27	14	.	.	TRBJ1-2	CASSLGLGAHGYTF	TGTGCCAGCAGTTTGGGACTGGGGGCTCATGGCTACACCTTC
TRBV6-6	16	.	TRBD2	TRBJ2-2	CASSYGTSGNTGELFF	TGTGCCAGCAGTTACGGGACTAGCGGGAACACCGGGGAGCTGTTTTTT
TRBV2	13	.	TRBD2	TRBJ2-5	CASRRGRTETQYF	TGTGCCAGCCGACGCGGGAGAACGGAGACCCAGTACTTC
TRBV10-3	12	.	.	TRBJ2-3	CATFDSTDTQYF	TGTGCCACCTTCGACAGCACAGATACGCAGTATTTT
TRBV28	17	.	TRBD1	TRBJ2-2	CASSPTTDRGFTGELFF	TGTGCCAGCAGCCCTACAACGGACAGGGGGTTCACCGGGGAGCTGTTTTTT
TRBV27	13	.	.	TRBJ2-7	CASSVASLYEQYF	TGTGCCAGCAGCGTCGCGAGCCTCTACGAGCAGTACTTC
TRBV4-3	17	.	TRBD1	TRBJ2-5	CASSQDGRRTGQETQYF	TGCGCCAGCAGCCAAGACGGAAGGAGGACAGGGCAAGAGACCCAGTACTTC
TRBV4-2	16	.	TRBD2	TRBJ2-1	CASSQEREGLNNEQFF	TGTGCCAGCAGCCAAGAGCGGGAGGGCCTTAACAATGAGCAGTTCTTC
TRBV4-1	14	.	.	TRBJ2-3	CASSQLNFPDTQYF	TGCGCCAGCAGCCAACTCAATTTCCCAGATACGCAGTATTTT
TRBV12-5	13	.	TRBD1	TRBJ2-7	CASGLTGGYEQYF	TGTGCTAGTGGTTTGACAGGGGGCTACGAGCAGTACTTC
TRBV11-2	17	.	TRBD2	TRBJ2-7	CASSLEGSGRAEYEQYF	TGTGCCAGCAGCTTAGAGGGTAGCGGGAGGGCCGAATACGAGCAGTACTTC